A single sample is the source of the 17 T cell receptor beta chains below, sequenced in a study of OX40 agonist ivuxolimab in advanced cancers. TCRdb keeps only in-frame clones here, not all; method: immunoSEQ multiplex PCR. The sample lists some 49,000 clones, 85% occurring once. This sample comprised CD4+ or CD8+ T cells sorted from blood, obtained in a trial of the OX40 agonist ivuxolimab. The receptors derive from an adult with an advanced solid tumor such as melanoma, head and neck, liver or kidney cancer.

The chain links TRBV27 to TRBJ1-2, with D possibly TRBD1 on 5 matching bases. Trimming took off 6 bases at V and 3 bases at J, with 11 bases between the two ends. CDR3 length: 13 residues. Germline V gives CDR1 MNHEY, CDR2 SMNVEV (reference sequence). The CDR3 nucleotides read TGTGCCAGCAGCGTTGGGGGGGACTATGGCTACACCTTC. Translation gives CASSVGGDYGYTF.

A single count supports this clone. CDR3 sequence: CASSPLGGEIDTEAFF. For the CDR3, the DNA is TGTGCCAGCAGCCCCCTGGGGGGTGAAATCGACACTGAAGCTTTCTTT. V usage is TRBV9 and J usage is TRBJ1-1; D is perhaps TRBD1 (5 bases). Germline V gene data show CDR1 as SGDLS and CDR2 as YYNGEE. The CDR3 spans 16 residues. The germline V and J ends were trimmed by 4 bases and 3 bases, with 19 bases remaining between them. The full variable domain, completed using reference TRBV9 and TRBJ1-1, is DSGVTQTPKHLITATGQRVTLRCSPRSGDLSVYWYQQSLDQGLQFLIQYYNGEERAKGNILERFSAQQFPDLHSELNLSSLELGDSALYFCASSPLGGEIDTEAFFGQGTRLTVV.

CDR3 in DNA: TGTGCCAGCAGCCCGGGACAGGGTATAGTGGGCAATCAGCCCCAGCATTTT. Translation gives CASSPGQGIVGNQPQHF. The chain carries TRBV11-2 and TRBJ1-5; the match to TRBD1 covers 9 bases. This CDR3 comprises 17 residues. J gave up 2 bases and V 5 bases, and 10 bases lay outside the gene matches. Germline V gene sequence: CDR1 SGHAT, CDR2 FQNNGV.

In nucleotides, the CDR3 is TGTGCCAGCAGCGTAGGTCAGGACCTAACTTCCTATGGCTACACCTTC. Translation gives CASSVGQDLTSYGYTF. The V and J genes are TRBV9 and TRBJ1-2; D unresolved. Per germline, CDR1 SGDLS and CDR2 YYNGEE. V lost 0 bases and J 4 bases, leaving 16 bases between the germline ends. This CDR3 contains 16 residues. The full variable domain, rest sourced from reference TRBV9 and TRBJ1-2, is DSGVTQTPKHLITATGQRVTLRCSPRSGDLSVYWYQQSLDQGLQFLIQYYNGEERAKGNILERFSAQQFPDLHSELNLSSLELGDSALYFCASSVGQDLTSYGYTFGSGTRLTVV.

The CDR3 DNA reads TGTGCCAGCAGTCGGGCGGCAGGGTTGGCAGAGACCCAGTACTTC. Protein: CASSRAAGLAETQYF. The rearrangement uses TRBV7-9 and TRBJ2-5; D may be TRBD1 (5 bases). CDR3 length equals 15 residues. V lost 6 bases to trimming and J lost 4 bases, with 18 bases between them. The germline V gene encodes CDR1 SEHNR and CDR2 FQNEAQ (reference sequence).

DNA for the CDR3: TGTGCCAGCAGCTCCGGACCGGGGCGTGAAGCTTTCTTT. Its translation is CASSSGPGREAFF. The rearrangement uses TRBV7-8 and TRBJ1-1, with D possibly being TRBD1 (5 bases). Germline-derived CDR1 and CDR2 are SGHVS and FQNEAQ. Trimming took off 4 bases at V and 7 bases at J, with 13 bases between the two ends. The CDR3 is 13 residues long.

The chain carries TRBV19 and TRBJ2-7; 8 bases map to TRBD1. Trimming cost V 5 bases and J 2 bases; bases outside gene matches: 5. The germline V gene has CDR1 LNHDA and CDR2 SQIVND (reference sequence). The CDR3 totals 14 residues. The CDR3 is CASSAGTGPYEQYF. Here the CDR3 DNA reads TGTGCCAGTAGTGCCGGGACAGGTCCCTACGAGCAGTACTTC.

V and J are TRBV28 and TRBJ2-1; D unclear. V was trimmed by 4 bases and J by 5 bases, leaving 0 bases between them. This CDR3 contains 10 residues. CDR1 MDHEN and CDR2 SYDVKM come from the germline V gene. CDR3 residues: CASSYNEQFF. In nucleotides, the CDR3 is TGTGCCAGCAGTTACAATGAGCAGTTCTTC.

The rearrangement uses TRBV2 and TRBJ1-6; the match to TRBD1 covers 9 bases. Germline CDR1 reads SNHLY; CDR2 reads FYNNEI. Trimming cost V 2 bases and J 5 bases; bases outside gene matches: 1. This CDR3 spans 15 amino acids. The chain's CDR3 is CASSEWDRDNSPLHF. DNA of the CDR3: TGTGCCAGCAGTGAATGGGACAGGGATAATTCACCCCTCCACTTT. Filled out from reference TRBV2 and TRBJ1-6, the complete variable domain reads EPEVTQTPSHQVTQMGQEVILRCVPISNHLYFYWYRQILGQKVEFLVSFYNNEISEKSEIFDDQFSVERPDGSNFTLKIRSTKLEDSAMYFCASSEWDRDNSPLHFGNGTRLTVT.

The sample holds a few counts of this clone. The sample holds other DNA sequences that translate to the same CDR3. Written as DNA, the CDR3 is TGTGCCAGCAGTTACTCTAACACCGGGGAGCTGTTTTTT. It is translated as CASSYSNTGELFF. The rearrangement joins TRBV6-5 to TRBJ2-2; no clear D gene. V shed 0 bases and J shed 2 bases, with 1 base lying between them. Germline lookup yields CDR1 MNHEY and CDR2 SVGAGI. This CDR3 has 13 amino acids.

The rearrangement links TRBV7-2 to TRBJ2-1, with 8 bases matching TRBD2. The CDR3 contains 15 residues. J lost 6 bases, V lost 4 bases, and 8 bases had no gene match. CDR1 and CDR2 from the germline V gene are SGHTA and FQGNSA. CDR3 nucleotide sequence: TGTGCCAGCAGCTCCGGGACTAGTTATATCAATGAGCAGTTCTTC. Its translation is CASSSGTSYINEQFF.

The genes are TRBV6-5 and TRBJ1-1; D unresolved. Germline V gene data show CDR1 as MNHEY and CDR2 as SVGAGI. V shed 7 bases and J shed 0 bases, with 6 bases lying between them. The CDR3 loop spans 12 amino acids. CDR3 sequence (DNA): TGTGCCAGCATGGGGATGAACACTGAAGCTTTCTTT. Amino acid sequence: CASMGMNTEAFF.

V is TRBV5-6 and J is TRBJ2-7; D is undetermined. Germline CDR1 and CDR2: SGHDT and YYEEEE. Trimming removed 0 bases at V and 6 bases at J, with 10 bases between. The CDR3 covers 13 residues. The CDR3 loop reads CASSLGTFLEQYV. DNA for the CDR3: TGTGCCAGCAGCTTGGGGACGTTTCTCGAGCAGTACGTC.

V and J are TRBV9 and TRBJ2-7; 8 bases agree with TRBD2. This CDR3 region has 15 residues. V was clipped by 4 bases and J by 5 bases; unmatched bases: 11. Looked up from germline, CDR1 is SGDLS and CDR2 is YYNGEE. The CDR3 DNA reads TGTGCCAGCAGCCCAAGGGGACTAGAAACCCACGAGCAGTACTTC. This sequence encodes CASSPRGLETHEQYF.

This clone was seen once. The V and J genes are TRBV7-6 and TRBJ2-6; no clear D gene. The CDR3 covers 20 residues. V was cut by 4 bases and J by 0 bases, with 22 bases left in between. Germline assignment: CDR1 SGHVS and CDR2 FNYEAQ. The CDR3 coding sequence is TGTGCCAGCAGCTCCCCCGTGGCGGAAGGGCTAAGCTCTGGGGCCAACGTCCTGACTTTC. Its protein product is CASSSPVAEGLSSGANVLTF.

This clone has just one count. The chain links TRBV28 to TRBJ2-7; D may be TRBD1 (6 bases). Looked up from germline, CDR1 is MDHEN and CDR2 is SYDVKM. The CDR3 loop spans 14 amino acids. V was pared by 5 bases and J by 4 bases, with 15 bases between. The CDR3 sequence: CASSPQGSTYEQYV. The DNA of the CDR3 is TGTGCCAGCAGTCCACAGGGAAGCACATACGAGCAGTACGTC.

The V and J genes are TRBV2 and TRBJ1-1, with a weak D call TRBD1 (6 bases). The CDR3 loop spans 14 amino acids. V was trimmed by 3 bases and J by 0 bases, leaving 8 bases between them. Germline lookup yields CDR1 SNHLY and CDR2 FYNNEI. The chain's CDR3 is CASSDYRVNTEAFF. The CDR3 DNA reads as TGTGCCAGCAGTGATTACAGGGTGAACACTGAAGCTTTCTTT.